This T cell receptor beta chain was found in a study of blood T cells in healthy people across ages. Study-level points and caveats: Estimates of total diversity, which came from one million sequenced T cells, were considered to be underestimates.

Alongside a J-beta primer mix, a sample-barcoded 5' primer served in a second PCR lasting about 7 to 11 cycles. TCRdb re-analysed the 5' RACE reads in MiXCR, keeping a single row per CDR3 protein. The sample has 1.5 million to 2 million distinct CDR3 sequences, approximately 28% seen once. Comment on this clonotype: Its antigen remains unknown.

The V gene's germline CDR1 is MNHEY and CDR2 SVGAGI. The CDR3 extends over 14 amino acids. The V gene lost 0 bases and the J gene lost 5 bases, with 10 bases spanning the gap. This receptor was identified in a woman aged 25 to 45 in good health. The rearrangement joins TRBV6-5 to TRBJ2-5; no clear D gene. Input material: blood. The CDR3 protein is CASSYSALGETQYF. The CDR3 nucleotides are TGTGCCAGCAGTTACTCAGCCCTGGGTGAGACCCAGTACTTC.